Detailed here is one T cell receptor (beta chain). Its target antigen remains unknown. Per-base quality was not reported, and no clone a single base away is much larger than it. Donors were 40 or so systemically healthy Caucasian individuals from Russia aged roughly 6 to 90 years. Each donor gave about 11 milliliters of peripheral blood, drawn into EDTA-treated Vacutainer tubes. PBMCs were isolated by Ficoll-Paque density-gradient centrifugation, with at least 6 million obtained per sample. Total RNA was extracted from PBMCs with Trizol reagent, with at least 5 micrograms obtained per sample. The percentages of naive CD45RAhigh/CD27high T cells were determined by flow cytometry on a PBMC aliquot from every donor. These data originate in a study of blood T cells in healthy people across ages (dated by TCRdb to the mid-2010s). Concerning the study at large: In model experiments, template switching captured roughly one uniquely barcoded TCR beta cDNA molecule for every two T cells. To track age-related changes in TCR beta repertoire diversity, the study relied on deep sequencing normalized with unique cDNA molecular identifiers. The donors were divided into four age groups: young (average approximately 15 years), middle-aged (around 41), aged (under 70) and long-lived (82). To avoid experimental bias, donors of different ages were distributed randomly across sequencing lanes. Using the same blood draw, the study looked at two additional independent replicas of 1 million unique cDNA reads for two donors, one aged 18 to 30 and the other aged 80 or older. Beyond this particular receptor, the publication reports: The CMV infection status of donors was not known, potentially confounding age-related changes in expanded clonotypes. As age increased, observed TCR beta diversity per million T cells dropped in a roughly linear way, and a significant reduction was already evident by age roughly 36. The percentage of naive T cells measured by flow cytometry correlated strongly with observed TCR beta diversity. The long-lived group showed more naive CD4+ T cells, fewer expanded clones and increased TCR diversity than the aged group, suggesting age selection. Estimates of total diversity based on one million sequenced T cells were regarded as lower bounds and as underestimates. Conclusive comparison of naive and antigen-experienced compartments was prevented by the profiling of bulk unsorted PBMCs.

Libraries were built with 5' RACE. Sequenced using an Illumina HiSeq 2500. The second PCR ran for about 6 to 11 cycles and used a J-beta primer mix along with a sample-barcoded 5' primer. A template-switch 5' adaptor carrying 12 random nucleotides introduced a unique molecular identifier onto each TCR beta cDNA molecule. Each sample yielded at least 2.5 million CDR3-containing paired-end reads. First-strand cDNA synthesis was performed from all RNA using the Mint cDNA synthesis kit, with priming by a TRBC-specific oligonucleotide. After uracil-DNA glycosylase treatment, a first 18-cycle PCR used universal primers M1SS and BC2_uni_R on all cDNA. Per the original workflow: Each sample was normalized by randomly selecting 1 million high-quality reads, each carrying a distinct molecular identifier. Instead of being binned into consensus sequences, reads that shared molecular identifiers were thrown out. MiTCR, run with a Q25 quality threshold and the strictest error-elimination algorithm, handled CDR3 identification, clonotype clustering and error correction. Lower-bound total TCR beta diversity was estimated with a nonparametric unseen species model using Euler transformation. TCRdb took the public reads, trimmed them with fastp at Q25, ran MiXCR for clone calling and kept in-frame beta chains. Under each unique CDR3 protein, matching rows form one entry showing the most common genes and DNA. TCRdb, not the original authors, processed these V and J calls. This sample has about 730,000 distinct CDR3 sequences in its table, and roughly two fifths of those were observed once. Of the sample, approximately 22% is held by the ten largest clones.

Taken from the germline V gene, the CDR1 and CDR2 loops are LGHNA and YNFKEQ. Here V drops 0 bases and J drops 6 bases, and the junction holds 11 bases not matched to any gene. Taken from cysteine to phenylalanine, the CDR3 has 18 residues. This entry keeps only the CDR3 DNA: 54 bases, framed from base 1. The material sequenced was blood. This sequence originates from a woman aged 55-69 years in good health. Recombination joined TRBV4-2 with TRBJ2-7; 13 bases in the middle match TRBD2. The bases read TGTGCCAGCAGCCAAGACCTCCCTGCGACTAGCGGGAGGTCCGAGCAGTACTTC. Its translation is CASSQDLPATSGRSEQYF.